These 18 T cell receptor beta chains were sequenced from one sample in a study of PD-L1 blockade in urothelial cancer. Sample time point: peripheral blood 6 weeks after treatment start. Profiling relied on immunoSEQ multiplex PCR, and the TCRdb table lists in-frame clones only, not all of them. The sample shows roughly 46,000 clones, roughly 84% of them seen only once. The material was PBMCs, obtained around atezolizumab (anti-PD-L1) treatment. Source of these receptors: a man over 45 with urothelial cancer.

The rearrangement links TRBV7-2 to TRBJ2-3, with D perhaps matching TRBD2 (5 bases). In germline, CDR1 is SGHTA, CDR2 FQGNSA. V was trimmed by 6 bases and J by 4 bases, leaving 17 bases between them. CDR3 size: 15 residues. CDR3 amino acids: CASRRRAGISDTQYF. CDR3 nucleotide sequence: TGTGCCAGCAGGAGAAGGGCGGGCATATCAGATACGCAGTATTTT.

CDR3 in DNA: TGTGCCAGCAAGGCTAGCGAGGAGACCCAGTACTTC. Translating gives CASKASEETQYF. The chain uses TRBV28 and TRBJ2-5; TRBD2 might be the D (6 bases). Trimming took 7 bases from V and 5 from J, leaving 11 bases between them. The CDR3 covers 12 residues. CDR1 is MDHEN, CDR2 SYDVKM, per germline.

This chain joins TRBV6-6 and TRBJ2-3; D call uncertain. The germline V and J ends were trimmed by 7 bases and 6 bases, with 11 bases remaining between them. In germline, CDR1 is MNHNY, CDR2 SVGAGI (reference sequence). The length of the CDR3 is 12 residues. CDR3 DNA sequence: TGTGCCAGCACTTTACACGGGGATACGCAGTATTTT. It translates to CASTLHGDTQYF.

The CDR3 is CASTLFQGNTEAFF. CDR3 DNA sequence: TGTGCCAGCACCCTCTTTCAGGGGAACACTGAAGCTTTCTTT. J is TRBJ1-1 and V is TRBV11-1; perhaps TRBD1 as D (5 bases). CDR1 SGHAT and CDR2 FQDESV come from the germline V gene (reference sequence). V lost 7 bases to trimming and J lost 1 base, with 13 bases between them. The CDR3 has 14 residues. Together with reference TRBV11-1 and TRBJ1-1, the CDR3 gives the full variable domain: EAEVAQSPRYKITEKSQAVAFWCDPISGHATLYWYRQILGQGPELLVQFQDESVVDDSQLPKDRFSAERLKGVDSTLKIQPAELGDSAMYLCASTLFQGNTEAFFGQGTRLTVV.

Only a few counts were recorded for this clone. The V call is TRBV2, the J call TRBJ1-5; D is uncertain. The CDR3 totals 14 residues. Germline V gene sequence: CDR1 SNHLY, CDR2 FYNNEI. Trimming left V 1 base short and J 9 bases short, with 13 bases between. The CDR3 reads CASSEEVLRRPQHF. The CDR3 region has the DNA TGTGCCAGCAGTGAAGAGGTCCTCAGGCGGCCCCAGCATTTT. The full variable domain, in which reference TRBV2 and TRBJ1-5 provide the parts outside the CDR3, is EPEVTQTPSHQVTQMGQEVILRCVPISNHLYFYWYRQILGQKVEFLVSFYNNEISEKSEIFDDQFSVERPDGSNFTLKIRSTKLEDSAMYFCASSEEVLRRPQHFGDGTRLSIL.

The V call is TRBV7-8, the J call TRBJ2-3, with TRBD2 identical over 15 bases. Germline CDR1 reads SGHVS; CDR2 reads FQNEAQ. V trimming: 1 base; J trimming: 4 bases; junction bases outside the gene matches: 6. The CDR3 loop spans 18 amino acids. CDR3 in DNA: TGTGCCAGCAGCTTAGACTCCGGACTAGCGGGGGGGTCAGATACGCAGTATTTT. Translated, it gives CASSLDSGLAGGSDTQYF.

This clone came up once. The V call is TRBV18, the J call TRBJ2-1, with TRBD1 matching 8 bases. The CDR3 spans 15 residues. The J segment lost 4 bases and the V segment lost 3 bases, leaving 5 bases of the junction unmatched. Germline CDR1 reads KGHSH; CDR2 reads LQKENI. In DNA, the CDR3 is TGTGCCAGCTCACCCGGGACAGGTGTTTACAATGAGCAGTTCTTC. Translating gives CASSPGTGVYNEQFF.

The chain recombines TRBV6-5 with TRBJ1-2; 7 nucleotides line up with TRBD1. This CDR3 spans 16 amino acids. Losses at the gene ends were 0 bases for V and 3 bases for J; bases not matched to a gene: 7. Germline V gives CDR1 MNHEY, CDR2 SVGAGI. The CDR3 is CASSYSRTGGYYGYTF. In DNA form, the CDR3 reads TGTGCCAGCAGTTACTCCCGGACAGGCGGTTACTATGGCTACACCTTC.

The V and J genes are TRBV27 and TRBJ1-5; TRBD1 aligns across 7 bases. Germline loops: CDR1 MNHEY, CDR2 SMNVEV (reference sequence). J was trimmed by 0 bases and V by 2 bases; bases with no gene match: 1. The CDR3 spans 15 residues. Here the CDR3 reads CASSLGQASNQPQHF. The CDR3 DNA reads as TGTGCCAGCAGTTTAGGACAGGCTAGCAATCAGCCCCAGCATTTT.

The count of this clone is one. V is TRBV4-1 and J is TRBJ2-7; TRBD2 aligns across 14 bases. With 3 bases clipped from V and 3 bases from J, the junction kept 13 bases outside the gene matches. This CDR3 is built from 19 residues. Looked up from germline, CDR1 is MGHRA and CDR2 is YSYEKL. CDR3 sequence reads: CASSQRTSGGPKFDYEQYF. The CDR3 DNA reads TGCGCCAGCAGCCAGAGGACTAGCGGGGGGCCTAAATTTGACTACGAGCAGTACTTC.

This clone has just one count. The CDR3 here is CASSLTGGVAGANVLTF. DNA of the CDR3: TGTGCCAGCAGTCTAACAGGGGGCGTCGCTGGGGCCAACGTCCTGACTTTC. The chain employs TRBV9 and TRBJ2-6, with 9 bases lining up with TRBD1. The germline V gene encodes CDR1 SGDLS and CDR2 YYNGEE. The V gene end was trimmed by 5 bases and the J gene end by 2 bases; junction bases not matched to a gene: 8. The CDR3 runs 17 residues.

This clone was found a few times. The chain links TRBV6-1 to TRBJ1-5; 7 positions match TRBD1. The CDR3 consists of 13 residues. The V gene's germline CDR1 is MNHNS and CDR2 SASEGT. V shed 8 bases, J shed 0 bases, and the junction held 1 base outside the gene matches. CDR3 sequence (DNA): TGTGCCAGCTGGGACAGTAGCAATCAGCCCCAGCATTTT. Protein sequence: CASWDSSNQPQHF.

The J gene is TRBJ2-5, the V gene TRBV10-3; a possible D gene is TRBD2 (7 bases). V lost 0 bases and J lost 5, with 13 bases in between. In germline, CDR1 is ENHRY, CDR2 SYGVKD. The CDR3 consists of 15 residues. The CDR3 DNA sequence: TGTGCCATCAGTGAGTCAATAGGGGGGGCTGAGACCCAGTACTTC. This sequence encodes CAISESIGGAETQYF.

The CDR3 here is CSVDHLDRDLQGGYTF. CDR3 sequence (DNA): TGCAGCGTTGACCACCTGGACAGGGACCTACAGGGGGGCTACACCTTC. The V and J genes are TRBV29-1 and TRBJ1-2, with 8 bases that match TRBD1. This CDR3 region has 16 residues. V lost 3 bases to trimming and J lost 8 bases; unmatched junction nucleotides: 17. The V gene's germline CDR1 is SQVTM and CDR2 ANQGSEA.

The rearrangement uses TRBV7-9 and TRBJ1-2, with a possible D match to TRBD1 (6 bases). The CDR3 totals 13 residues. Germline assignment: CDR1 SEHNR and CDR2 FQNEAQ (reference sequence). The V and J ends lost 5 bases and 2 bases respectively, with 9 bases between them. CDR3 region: CASSPGANYGYTF. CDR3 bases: TGTGCCAGCAGCCCAGGGGCGAACTATGGCTACACCTTC.

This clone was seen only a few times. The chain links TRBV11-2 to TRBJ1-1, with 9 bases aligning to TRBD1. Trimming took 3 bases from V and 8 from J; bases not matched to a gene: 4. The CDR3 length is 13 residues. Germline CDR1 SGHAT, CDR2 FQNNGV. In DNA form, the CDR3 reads TGTGCCAGCAGCTTGGGGACAGGGTTCGAAGCTTTCTTT. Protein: CASSLGTGFEAFF.

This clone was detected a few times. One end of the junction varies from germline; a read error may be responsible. The DNA of the CDR3 is TGTGCCAGCAGCGTAGACAGTTCCAGGGGCGCAGAGACCCAGTACTTC. Translated, it gives CASSVDSSRGAETQYF. The chain combines TRBV11-2 with TRBJ2-5, with D possibly matching TRBD1 (6 bases). CDR1 and CDR2 (germline): SGHAT, FQNNGV. The CDR3 has 16 residues.

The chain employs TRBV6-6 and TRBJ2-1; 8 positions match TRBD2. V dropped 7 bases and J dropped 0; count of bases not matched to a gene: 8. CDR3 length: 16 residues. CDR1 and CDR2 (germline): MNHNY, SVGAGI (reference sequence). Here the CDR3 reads CASTWRGASSYNEQFF. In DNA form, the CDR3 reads TGTGCCAGCACCTGGCGGGGGGCGAGCTCCTACAATGAGCAGTTCTTC.